This TCR beta chain was profiled in a study of T-cell memory formation after mild COVID-19. Across the study: TCR clusters mostly belonged to single donors. Whole-study findings and limits: Whereas later expanders leaned CD4+, clones contracting day 15 to 85 showed a balanced CD4/CD8 makeup.

The CDR3 runs to 16 residues. V was pared by 4 bases and J by 5 bases, with 10 bases of the junction left unmatched. Germline V gene sequence: CDR1 SGHRS, CDR2 YFSETQ. At least ten counts were recorded for this clonotype. Its antigen is as yet unknown. MiXCR was run by TCRdb on the 5' RACE reads, yielding one entry per CDR3 protein. The sample consists of about 81,000 distinct CDR3 sequences, nearly 25% of them appearing once. The sequencing input was PBMCs or a T cell subset sorted from them (not recorded which). The receptor comes from a man between 18 and 29 years old who had mild COVID-19 (a few samples of this study predate the infection). Cell type and time point are not known. The chain links TRBV5-1 to TRBJ2-5; 11 bases align to TRBD2. The CDR3 region has the DNA TGCGCCAGCAGCCCCGAGTTAGCGGGGGGGCTTGAGACCCAGTACTTC. Encoded protein: CASSPELAGGLETQYF.